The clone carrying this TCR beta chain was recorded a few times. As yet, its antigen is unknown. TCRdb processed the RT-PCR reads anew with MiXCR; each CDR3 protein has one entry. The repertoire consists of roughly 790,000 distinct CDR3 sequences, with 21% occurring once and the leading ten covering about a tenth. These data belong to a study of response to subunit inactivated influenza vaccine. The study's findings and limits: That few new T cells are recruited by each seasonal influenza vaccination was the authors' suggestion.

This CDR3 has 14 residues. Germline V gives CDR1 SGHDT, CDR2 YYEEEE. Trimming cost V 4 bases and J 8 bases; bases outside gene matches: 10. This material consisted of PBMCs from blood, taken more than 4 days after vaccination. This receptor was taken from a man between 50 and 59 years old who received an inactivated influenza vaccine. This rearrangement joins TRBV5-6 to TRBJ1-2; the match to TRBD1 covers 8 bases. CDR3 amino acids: CASSDWTGQRGYTF. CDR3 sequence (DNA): TGTGCCAGCAGCGACTGGACAGGGCAACGGGGCTACACCTTC.